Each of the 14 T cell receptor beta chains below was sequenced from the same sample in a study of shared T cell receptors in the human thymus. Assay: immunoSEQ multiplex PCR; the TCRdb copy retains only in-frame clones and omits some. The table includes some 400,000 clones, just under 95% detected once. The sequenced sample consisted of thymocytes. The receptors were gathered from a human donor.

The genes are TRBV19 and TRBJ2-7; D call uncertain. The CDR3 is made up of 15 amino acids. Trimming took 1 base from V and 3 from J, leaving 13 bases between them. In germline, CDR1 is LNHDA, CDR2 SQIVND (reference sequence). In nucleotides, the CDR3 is TGTGCCAGTAGTATAGCCCCCCAGCTCGGCTACGAGCAGTACTTC. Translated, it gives CASSIAPQLGYEQYF.

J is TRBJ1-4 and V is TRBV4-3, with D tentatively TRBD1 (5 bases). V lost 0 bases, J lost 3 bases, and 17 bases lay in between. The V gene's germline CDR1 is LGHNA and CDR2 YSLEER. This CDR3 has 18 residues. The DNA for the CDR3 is TGCGCCAGCAGCCAAGAGATCGCAGGGATTAAGCCTAATGAAAAACTGTTTTTT. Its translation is CASSQEIAGIKPNEKLFF.

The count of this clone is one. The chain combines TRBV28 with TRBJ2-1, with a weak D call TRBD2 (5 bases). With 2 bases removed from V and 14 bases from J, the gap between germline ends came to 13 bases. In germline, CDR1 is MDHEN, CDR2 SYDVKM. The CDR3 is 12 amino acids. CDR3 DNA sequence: TGTGCCAGCAGTTTACGGCTAGCAAGAAAGTTCTTC. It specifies CASSLRLARKFF.

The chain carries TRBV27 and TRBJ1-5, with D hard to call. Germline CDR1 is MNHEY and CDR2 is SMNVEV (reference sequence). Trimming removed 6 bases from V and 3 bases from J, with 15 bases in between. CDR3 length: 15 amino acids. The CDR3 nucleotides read TGTGCCAGCAGCCCTTCTGGGAGGAACAATCAGCCCCAGCATTTT. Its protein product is CASSPSGRNNQPQHF.

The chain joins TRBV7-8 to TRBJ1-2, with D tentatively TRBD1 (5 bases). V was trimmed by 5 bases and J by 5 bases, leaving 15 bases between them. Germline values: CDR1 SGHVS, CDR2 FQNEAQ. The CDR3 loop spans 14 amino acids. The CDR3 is CASSTGDGRYGYTF. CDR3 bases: TGTGCCAGCAGCACGGGGGACGGCCGGTATGGCTACACCTTC.

The CDR3 reads CASSQGWDSYEQYF. The CDR3 DNA sequence: TGTGCCAGCAGCCAGGGCTGGGACAGCTACGAGCAGTACTTC. V usage is TRBV7-9 and J usage is TRBJ2-7; 7 bases map to TRBD1. CDR1 SEHNR and CDR2 FQNEAQ come from the germline V gene (reference sequence). V was clipped by 5 bases and J by 3 bases; unmatched bases: 7. This CDR3 has 14 residues.

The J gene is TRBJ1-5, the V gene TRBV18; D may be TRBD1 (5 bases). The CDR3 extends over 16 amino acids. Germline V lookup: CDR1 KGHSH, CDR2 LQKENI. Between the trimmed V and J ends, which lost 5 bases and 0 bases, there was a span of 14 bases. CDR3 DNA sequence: TGTGCCAGCTCATCAGGGACGGCGTATAGCAATCAGCCCCAGCATTTT. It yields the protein CASSSGTAYSNQPQHF.

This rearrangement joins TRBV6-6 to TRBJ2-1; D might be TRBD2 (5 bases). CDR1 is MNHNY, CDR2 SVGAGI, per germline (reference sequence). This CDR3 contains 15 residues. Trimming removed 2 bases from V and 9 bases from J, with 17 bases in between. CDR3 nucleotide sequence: TGTGCCAGCAGTTACGGCACGGGCCTAGAGGGTGAGCAGTTCTTC. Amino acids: CASSYGTGLEGEQFF.

Written as DNA, the CDR3 is TGTGCCAGCAGTTTATTAGCCGGGAGCTCCTACAATGAGCAGTTCTTC. Its translation is CASSLLAGSSYNEQFF. This rearrangement joins TRBV28 to TRBJ2-1; D might be TRBD2 (6 bases). CDR1 is MDHEN and CDR2 is SYDVKM in the germline V gene. The V end lost 1 base, the J end lost 0 bases, and 10 bases lay between the germline ends. CDR3 length equals 16 residues.

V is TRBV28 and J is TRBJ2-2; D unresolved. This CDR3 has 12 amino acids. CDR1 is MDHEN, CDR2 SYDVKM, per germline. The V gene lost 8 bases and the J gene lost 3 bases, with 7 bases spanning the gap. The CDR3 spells CASGVDTGELFF. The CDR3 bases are TGTGCCAGCGGGGTGGACACCGGGGAGCTGTTTTTT.

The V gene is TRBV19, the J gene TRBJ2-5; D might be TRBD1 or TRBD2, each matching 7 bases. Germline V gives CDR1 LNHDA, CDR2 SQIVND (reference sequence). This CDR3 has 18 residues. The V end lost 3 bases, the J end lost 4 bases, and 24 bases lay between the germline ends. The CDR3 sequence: CASSMGGARGLGGETQYF. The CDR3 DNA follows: TGTGCCAGTAGTATGGGAGGGGCCAGGGGGTTGGGAGGAGAGACCCAGTACTTC.

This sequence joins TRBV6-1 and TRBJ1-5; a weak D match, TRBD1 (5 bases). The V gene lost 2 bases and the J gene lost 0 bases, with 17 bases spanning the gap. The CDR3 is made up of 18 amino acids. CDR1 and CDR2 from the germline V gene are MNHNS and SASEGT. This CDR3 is CASSESPRGVNSNQPQHF. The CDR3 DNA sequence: TGTGCCAGCAGTGAAAGCCCTCGGGGCGTCAATAGCAATCAGCCCCAGCATTTT.

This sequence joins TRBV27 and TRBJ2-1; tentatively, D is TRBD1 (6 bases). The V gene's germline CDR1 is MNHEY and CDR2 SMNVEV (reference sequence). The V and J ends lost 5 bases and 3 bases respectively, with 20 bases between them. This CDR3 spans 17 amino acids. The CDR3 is CASSPPTRTVLYNEQFF. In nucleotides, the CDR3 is TGTGCCAGCAGTCCTCCTACCCGGACAGTCCTCTACAATGAGCAGTTCTTC.

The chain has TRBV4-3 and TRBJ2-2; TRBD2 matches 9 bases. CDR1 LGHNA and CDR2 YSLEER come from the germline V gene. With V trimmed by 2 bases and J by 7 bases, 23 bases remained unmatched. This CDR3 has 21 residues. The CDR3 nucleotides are TGCGCCAGCAGCCAAAGTCCATTACTCCACAATAGCGGGAGTTGTGACGGGGAGCTGTTTTTT. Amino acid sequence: CASSQSPLLHNSGSCDGELFF.